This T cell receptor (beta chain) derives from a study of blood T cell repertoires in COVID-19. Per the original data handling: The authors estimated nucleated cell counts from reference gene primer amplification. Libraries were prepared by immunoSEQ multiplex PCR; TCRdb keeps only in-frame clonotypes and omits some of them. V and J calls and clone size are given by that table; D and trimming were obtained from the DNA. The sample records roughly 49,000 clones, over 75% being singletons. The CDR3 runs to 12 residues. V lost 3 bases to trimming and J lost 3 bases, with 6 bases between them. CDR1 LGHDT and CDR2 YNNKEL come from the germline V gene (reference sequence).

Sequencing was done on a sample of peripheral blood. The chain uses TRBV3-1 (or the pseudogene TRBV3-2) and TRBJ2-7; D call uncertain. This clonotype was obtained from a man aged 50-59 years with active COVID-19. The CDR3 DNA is TGTGCCAGCAGCCATGGAGTCTACGAGCAGTACTTC. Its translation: CASSHGVYEQYF.